The 20 T cell receptor beta chains below were found in one sample sequenced in a study of T cell repertoires in cytomegalovirus infection. TCRdb recomputed calls from the reads with MiXCR, one row per CDR3 protein. The sample includes some 500,000 distinct CDR3 sequences, roughly a third of them seen just once. Antigens for these TCRs are unknown. The starting material was cultured PBMCs, obtained from culture after CMV antigen stimulation. These receptors were obtained from a human donor in good health (CMV status not recorded). Some clones in this sample may be carry-over from other donors' samples.

A few counts support this clonotype. The V gene is TRBV3-1, the J gene TRBJ1-2, with D perhaps matching TRBD1 (6 bases). The CDR3 length is 15 residues. CDR1 and CDR2 (germline): LGHDT, YNNKEL (reference sequence). The ends were cut back, 7 bases at V and 6 bases at J, with 21 bases in the middle. The CDR3 reads CASNKRGGEQDGYTF. CDR3 coding DNA: TGTGCCAGCAACAAAAGGGGGGGGGAGCAGGATGGCTACACCTTC.

The rearrangement links TRBV12-3 or TRBV12-4 to TRBJ2-7, with 7 bases identical to TRBD1. The trim removed 6 bases at V and 4 bases at J, leaving 9 bases unmatched. CDR3 length equals 14 residues. Here the CDR3 reads CASRPDRSLYEQYF. In DNA, the CDR3 is TGTGCCAGCAGACCGGACAGGTCTCTATACGAGCAGTACTTC.

This clonotype was detected only a few times. The chain couples TRBV7-9 to TRBJ2-7; 8 bases map to TRBD2. The CDR3 sequence is 15 residues long. CDR1 SEHNR and CDR2 FQNEAQ come from the germline V gene (reference sequence). The V segment lost 1 base and the J segment 4 bases; nucleotides outside the gene matches: 6. CDR3 residues: CASSLGTSFFYEQYV. The CDR3 region has the DNA TGTGCCAGCAGCTTAGGGACTAGCTTCTTTTACGAGCAGTACGTC.

The chain is built from TRBV4-2 and TRBJ1-2, with TRBD1 matching over 9 bases. The germline V gene has CDR1 LGHNA and CDR2 YNFKEQ. With 7 bases clipped from V and 7 bases from J, the junction kept 19 bases outside the gene matches. This CDR3 is 17 amino acids long. CDR3 nucleotide sequence: TGTGCCAGCATCGAAAGTTTACAGGGGGCGAATTTTGGTGGCTACACCTTC. It is translated as CASIESLQGANFGGYTF.

The chain uses TRBV11-3 and TRBJ2-1; a possible D gene is TRBD2 (5 bases). V lost 4 bases to trimming and J lost 0 bases, with 28 bases between them. The CDR3 is 21 residues long. In germline, CDR1 is SGHNT, CDR2 YENEEA. DNA of the CDR3: TGTGCCAGCAGCTGGCCCAGCGCGTATCGACTACCGAGCGACTCCTACAATGAGCAGTTCTTC. Amino acid sequence: CASSWPSAYRLPSDSYNEQFF.

The rearrangement joins TRBV7-9 to TRBJ1-6, with D uncertain. V shed 0 bases and J shed 4 bases, with 7 bases lying between them. CDR3 length equals 15 residues. From germline, CDR1 is SEHNR and CDR2 FQNEAQ (reference sequence). The DNA for the CDR3 is TGTGCCAGCAGCTTAGCGGGCGTTTATAATTCACCCCTCCACTTT. This sequence encodes CASSLAGVYNSPLHF.

This clonotype came up a few times. The chain uses TRBV20-1 and TRBJ2-7; 10 bases line up with TRBD2. Unmatched junction bases numbered 7, after V lost 4 bases and J lost 4 bases. Per germline, CDR1 DFQATT and CDR2 SNEGSKA (reference sequence). The CDR3 extends over 14 amino acids. In DNA form, the CDR3 reads TGCAGTGCTAATAGCGGGAGGAAAGCATACGAGCAGTACTTC. Its translation is CSANSGRKAYEQYF.

The table lists this clonotype with many counts. The V and J genes are TRBV7-2 and TRBJ2-1; D uncertain. CDR3 length equals 14 residues. V dropped 5 bases and J dropped 1 base, with 9 bases sitting between them. Germline V gene lookup returns CDR1 SGHTA and CDR2 FQGNSA. The CDR3 loop reads CASSPFGSYNEQFF. The DNA of the CDR3 is TGTGCCAGCAGCCCCTTTGGGTCCTACAATGAGCAGTTCTTC.

This clonotype was observed a handful of times. V and J are TRBV4-3 and TRBJ2-7; 7 bases align to TRBD1. The V segment lost 0 bases and the J segment 4 bases; nucleotides outside the gene matches: 3. The CDR3 covers 14 residues. Per germline, CDR1 LGHNA and CDR2 YSLEER. CDR3 protein: CASSQEARGYEQYF. DNA for the CDR3: TGCGCCAGCAGCCAAGAGGCCAGGGGGTACGAGCAGTACTTC.

V usage is TRBV11-2 and J usage is TRBJ1-1, with TRBD1 identical over 7 bases. The germline V gene encodes CDR1 SGHAT and CDR2 FQNNGV. CDR3 length: 14 amino acids. With 5 bases clipped from V and 1 base from J, the junction kept 4 bases outside the gene matches. CDR3 nucleotides: TGTGCCAGCAGCGGAAGGGACAGGAACACTGAAGCTTTCTTT. This translates into CASSGRDRNTEAFF.

This clonotype has a count of ten or more. This chain connects TRBV7-2 to TRBJ2-1, with no clear D. The CDR3 covers 12 residues. The germline CDR1 and CDR2 sequences are SGHTA and FQGNSA. V lost 5 bases, J lost 10 bases, and 12 bases lay in between. This CDR3 reads CASSPSRLEQFF. In DNA form, the CDR3 reads TGTGCCAGCAGCCCTTCCCGGCTGGAGCAGTTCTTC.

This clonotype was recorded only once. One end of the junction fails to match germline, which may point to a read error. The gene calls are TRBV12-5 and TRBJ2-5, with D perhaps TRBD2 (7 bases). Germline assignment: CDR1 LGHNT and CDR2 FRNRAP. The length of the CDR3 is 13 residues. The CDR3 spells CASGTLGGETQHF. The CDR3 DNA is TGTGCTAGTGGAACCCTAGGGGGGGAGACCCAGCACTTC.

This clonotype showed up just a few times. The chain uses TRBV4-1 and TRBJ2-7; 8 nucleotides match TRBD2. Losses at the gene ends were 1 base for V and 6 bases for J; bases not matched to a gene: 11. The CDR3 is 16 amino acids. Germline V CDR1 and CDR2: MGHRA, YSYEKL. CDR3 amino acids: CASSQGSRAGVSEQYF. The DNA for the CDR3 is TGCGCCAGCAGCCAAGGATCCCGAGCGGGAGTATCCGAGCAGTACTTC.

The V gene is TRBV24-1, the J gene TRBJ2-3; a possible D gene is TRBD1 (5 bases). The CDR3 spans 15 residues. V lost 5 bases, J lost 1 base, and 12 bases lay in between. The germline V gene encodes CDR1 KGHDR and CDR2 SFDVKD. CDR3 DNA: TGTGCCACCAGTGGGACATCCCGGGGCACAGATACGCAGTATTTT. It specifies CATSGTSRGTDTQYF.

This clonotype was seen a few times. The chain recombines TRBV4-3 with TRBJ2-3; D is unclear. The V end was cut by 0 bases, the J end by 4 bases, with 8 bases between. From germline, CDR1 is LGHNA and CDR2 YSLEER. There are 14 residues in the CDR3. CDR3 sequence reads: CASSQENSADTQYF. DNA for the CDR3: TGCGCCAGCAGCCAAGAGAATTCCGCAGATACGCAGTATTTT.

V usage is TRBV7-8 and J usage is TRBJ1-6; 7 bases agree with TRBD1. J gave up 10 bases and V 1 base, and 10 bases lay outside the gene matches. The CDR3 has 16 amino acids. Germline-derived CDR1 and CDR2 are SGHVS and FQNEAQ. CDR3 in amino acids: CASSLGIRGQWSPLHF. CDR3 sequence (DNA): TGTGCCAGCAGCTTAGGAATAAGGGGGCAGTGGTCACCCCTCCACTTT.

This clonotype has only a few counts. This chain links TRBV7-9 with TRBJ2-1; tentatively, D is TRBD1 or TRBD2 (5 bases each). This CDR3 is built from 14 residues. Trimming took 0 bases from V and 12 from J, leaving 15 bases between them. Germline assignment: CDR1 SEHNR and CDR2 FQNEAQ (reference sequence). The CDR3 DNA is TGTGCCAGCAGCTTAGCGAATGGGGGAGTGGCGCAGTTCTTC. It codes for CASSLANGGVAQFF.

This clonotype is a singleton in its sample. The chain joins TRBV19 to TRBJ2-7; 8 bases align to TRBD2. J lost 3 bases, V lost 3 bases, and 10 bases had no gene match. The CDR3 is 16 residues long. The germline V gene encodes CDR1 LNHDA and CDR2 SQIVND (reference sequence). DNA of the CDR3: TGTGCCAGTAGTATCCTGGGCGTAGCGGGGCACTACGAGCAGTACTTC. Amino acids: CASSILGVAGHYEQYF. Using reference TRBV19 and TRBJ2-7 for the parts outside the CDR3, the full variable domain is DGGITQSPKYLFRKEGQNVTLSCEQNLNHDAMYWYRQDPGQGLRLIYYSQIVNDFQKGDIAEGYSVSREKKESFPLTVTSAQKNPTAFYLCASSILGVAGHYEQYFGPGTRLTVT.

This clonotype was seen a handful of times. This chain links TRBV6-5 with TRBJ2-2, with D unclear. The V end lost 11 bases, the J end lost 3 bases, and 13 bases lay between the germline ends. CDR1 MNHEY and CDR2 SVGAGI come from the germline V gene. There are 13 residues in the CDR3. The CDR3 sequence: CAGRASHTGELFF. DNA for the CDR3: TGTGCCGGCCGGGCTTCGCACACCGGGGAGCTGTTTTTT.

This clonotype has at least ten counts. This chain joins TRBV27 and TRBJ2-7; 8 nucleotides align to TRBD2. Germline CDR1 is MNHEY and CDR2 is SMNVEV (reference sequence). Trimming removed 5 bases from V and 3 bases from J; junction bases left unmatched: 9. CDR3 size: 15 residues. The CDR3 nucleotides are TGTGCCAGCAGTCCTCGGGGGGGTGCAGGCTACGAGCAGTACTTC. As protein: CASSPRGGAGYEQYF.